This T cell receptor beta chain comes out of a study of beta chain features in type 1 diabetes. Whole-study context: Cell yields, gender and age were comparable in patients and healthy donors.

With regard to this clone: The antigen is not known.

Each population that was sorted was more than 95% pure. The authors reverse transcribed all of the isolated RNA, so sequencing captured expressed TCRB transcripts. Here immunoSEQ multiplex PCR was the method, and the copy in TCRdb shows in-frame clones only, minus some. The sample includes over 200,000 clones, 11% of them seen just once. Study-level findings and limits: VDJ junctions sequenced from type 1 diabetes patients showed fewer insertions and more deletions. A moderate, significant TCRB CDR3 shortening appeared in type 1 diabetes across four CD4+ subsets. The naive, central memory and Treg TCRB repertoires showed an apparent similarity that was greater among patients than among healthy donors.

In germline, CDR1 is SEHNR, CDR2 FQNEAQ (reference sequence). This CDR3 has 15 residues. V lost 6 bases to trimming and J lost 2 bases; unmatched junction nucleotides: 5. This receptor was obtained from a young man with type 1 diabetes. The material sequenced was naive CD4+ T cells from blood. V gene TRBV7-9 combines with J gene TRBJ2-7; 12 nucleotides align to TRBD2. The CDR3 nucleotides read TGTGCCAGCAGGGCTCTAGCGGGGGGGCCCTACGAGCAGTACTTC. It specifies CASRALAGGPYEQYF.